The next 13 T cell receptor beta chains were all read from a single sample in a study of blood T cell repertoires in COVID-19. Method: immunoSEQ multiplex PCR; TCRdb's copy keeps in-frame clones and lacks some. Of under 250,000 clones listed, about 83% were seen once; the top ten hold around 5.2%. Material for sequencing was peripheral blood. Every receptor here comes from a human donor in a cohort sampled during active COVID-19.

V gene TRBV11-2 combines with J gene TRBJ2-7, with D possibly matching TRBD2 (5 bases). V shed 7 bases and J shed 0 bases, with 16 bases lying between them. This CDR3 is built from 15 residues. Germline loops: CDR1 SGHAT, CDR2 FQNNGV. CDR3 nucleotides: TGTGCCAGCACCAAACGGACGGGGAGCTCCTACGAGCAGTACTTC. Its protein is CASTKRTGSSYEQYF.

This clone was recorded only once. This sequence joins TRBV28 and TRBJ2-7, with D perhaps TRBD1 or TRBD2 (9 bases each). The CDR3 has 23 residues. The V end lost 6 bases, the J end lost 0 bases, and 39 bases lay between the germline ends. Germline V lookup: CDR1 MDHEN, CDR2 SYDVKM. In DNA form, the CDR3 reads TGTGCCAGCAGCCCAAAGACTGGGGACAGGGTAAAGCTAGCGGGAAACCTCTCCTACGAGCAGTACTTC. It encodes CASSPKTGDRVKLAGNLSYEQYF.

V and J are TRBV18 and TRBJ2-3; the match to TRBD2 covers 15 bases. This CDR3 has 20 residues. Germline lookup yields CDR1 KGHSH and CDR2 LQKENI. V lost 3 bases to trimming and J lost 1 base; unmatched junction nucleotides: 11. CDR3 region: CASSPGLAGGPAYRTDTQYF. Here the CDR3 DNA reads TGTGCCAGCTCACCCGGACTAGCGGGGGGGCCCGCATATCGCACAGATACGCAGTATTTT.

This clone was counted between two and nine times. This sequence joins TRBV18 and TRBJ2-1; 9 bases map to TRBD1. With V trimmed by 3 bases and J by 14 bases, 11 bases remained unmatched. CDR1 and CDR2 (germline): KGHSH, LQKENI. CDR3 length equals 14 residues. The CDR3 region has the DNA TGTGCCAGCTCACCGCCGGGACAGGGCGGATCGGAGTTCTTC. It translates to CASSPPGQGGSEFF.

The chain recombines TRBV3-1 (or the pseudogene TRBV3-2) with TRBJ1-5; TRBD1 is a possible D gene (5 bases). Deletions cut 0 bases from V and 7 bases from J, with 10 bases between. This CDR3 has 14 residues. Germline CDR1 LGHDT, CDR2 YNNKEL (reference sequence). The CDR3 loop reads CASSQDWGGQPQHF. The DNA of the CDR3 is TGTGCCAGCAGCCAAGATTGGGGGGGACAGCCCCAGCATTTT.

V is TRBV11-3 and J is TRBJ2-5; D call uncertain. Looked up from germline, CDR1 is SGHNT and CDR2 is YENEEA. This CDR3 comprises 13 residues. V shed 1 base and J shed 4 bases, with 7 bases lying between them. CDR3 DNA: TGTGCCAGCAGCTTAGGCCAGGCAGAGACCCAGTACTTC. Encoded protein: CASSLGQAETQYF. Drawing the rest from reference TRBV11-3 and TRBJ2-5, the complete variable domain is EAGVVQSPRYKIIEKKQPVAFWCNPISGHNTLYWYLQNLGQGPELLIRYENEEAVDDSQLPKDRFSAERLKGVDSTLKIQPAELGDSAVYLCASSLGQAETQYFGPGTRLLVL.

This sequence joins TRBV28 and TRBJ1-1; TRBD1 aligns across 10 bases. Germline CDR1 and CDR2: MDHEN and SYDVKM. J lost 5 bases, V lost 6 bases, and 3 bases had no gene match. The CDR3 consists of 13 residues. CDR3 amino acids: CASSGGQGTEAFF. The CDR3 DNA reads as TGTGCCAGCAGCGGGGGACAGGGGACTGAAGCTTTCTTT.

This rearrangement joins TRBV28 to TRBJ2-2; a weak D match, TRBD1 (6 bases). The CDR3 is made up of 15 amino acids. Trimming took 3 bases from V and 7 from J, leaving 15 bases between them. The germline V gene has CDR1 MDHEN and CDR2 SYDVKM. This CDR3 is CASSFFGQGNGELFF. The CDR3 DNA reads as TGTGCCAGCAGTTTCTTTGGGCAGGGGAACGGGGAGCTGTTTTTT.

The chain couples TRBV28 to TRBJ1-5; D remains ambiguous. The length of the CDR3 is 15 residues. V gave up 8 bases and J gave up 1 base, with 15 bases separating them. CDR1 and CDR2 (germline): MDHEN, SYDVKM. The CDR3 DNA is TGTGCCAGCGCGACCGGCGGTGAGAGCAATCAGCCCCAGCATTTT. This sequence encodes CASATGGESNQPQHF.

The chain carries TRBV12-5 and TRBJ2-1; 7 bases are shared with TRBD1. After removal of 3 bases from V and 6 bases from J, the junction contained 5 bases not matched to a gene. This CDR3 is 14 amino acids long. In germline, CDR1 is LGHNT, CDR2 FRNRAP. This chain's CDR3 is CASGFNPGGNEQFF. The CDR3 nucleotides read TGTGCTAGTGGTTTCAATCCAGGGGGCAATGAGCAGTTCTTC.

The rearrangement joins TRBV5-8 to TRBJ2-1; 10 positions match TRBD2. The germline V gene encodes CDR1 SGHTS and CDR2 YDEGEE. V shed 3 bases, J shed 5 bases, and the junction held 8 bases outside the gene matches. This CDR3 is built from 16 residues. The CDR3 spells CASSSVSSGGNNEQFF. The CDR3 DNA sequence: TGTGCCAGCAGCTCCGTCTCTAGCGGGGGAAACAATGAGCAGTTCTTC.

The CDR3 here is CAISATGPTGELFF. In DNA, the CDR3 is TGTGCCATCAGTGCGACAGGGCCCACCGGGGAGCTGTTTTTT. V is TRBV10-3 and J is TRBJ2-2, with 7 bases identical to TRBD1. CDR3 length: 14 amino acids. V gave up 4 bases and J gave up 4 bases; unmatched junction bases: 3. Germline loops: CDR1 ENHRY, CDR2 SYGVKD.

V usage is TRBV7-2 and J usage is TRBJ1-2; perhaps TRBD1 as D (5 bases). Trimming removed 0 bases from V and 8 bases from J, with 16 bases in between. The CDR3 sequence is 15 residues long. Germline V CDR1 and CDR2: SGHTA, FQGNSA. CDR3 sequence: CASSLALRQGKGYTF. CDR3 DNA: TGTGCCAGCAGCTTAGCGCTCCGGCAGGGTAAGGGCTACACCTTC.